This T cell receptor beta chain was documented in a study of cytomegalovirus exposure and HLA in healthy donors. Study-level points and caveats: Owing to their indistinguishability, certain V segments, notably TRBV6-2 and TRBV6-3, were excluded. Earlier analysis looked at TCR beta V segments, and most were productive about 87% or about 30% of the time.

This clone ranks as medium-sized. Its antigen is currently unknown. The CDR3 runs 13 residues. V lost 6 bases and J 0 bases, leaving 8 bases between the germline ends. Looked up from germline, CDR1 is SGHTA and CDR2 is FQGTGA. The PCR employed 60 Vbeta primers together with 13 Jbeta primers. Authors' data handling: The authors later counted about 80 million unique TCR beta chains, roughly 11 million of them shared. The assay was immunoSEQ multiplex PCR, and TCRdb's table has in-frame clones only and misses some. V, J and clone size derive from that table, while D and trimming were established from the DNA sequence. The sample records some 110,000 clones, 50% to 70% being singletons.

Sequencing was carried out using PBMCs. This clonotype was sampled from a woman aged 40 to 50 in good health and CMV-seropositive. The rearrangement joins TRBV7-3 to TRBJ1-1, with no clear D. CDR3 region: CASRSDMNTEAFF. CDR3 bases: TGTGCCAGCAGATCTGACATGAACACTGAAGCTTTCTTT.